Given below is one T cell receptor beta chain in context. The data are from a study of T cells after yellow fever vaccination. MiXCR, applied by TCRdb to the 5' RACE reads, yields one record per CDR3 protein. Here the sample spans some 240,000 distinct CDR3 sequences, about 5.2% being singletons. Germline V gives CDR1 MNHEY, CDR2 SVGEGT. V lost 6 bases, J lost 0 bases, and 8 bases stayed unmatched. This CDR3 has 16 residues. Material: CD4+ T cells sorted from PBMCs, obtained on the day of the yellow fever booster vaccination. The rearrangement joins TRBV6-2 or TRBV6-3 to TRBJ2-1, with TRBD2 identical over 7 bases. The receptor's source is a young man who received the YFV17D yellow fever vaccine. The CDR3 loop reads CASSPTSASSYNEQFF. For the CDR3, the DNA is TGTGCCAGCAGCCCTACTAGCGCCAGCTCCTACAATGAGCAGTTCTTC.